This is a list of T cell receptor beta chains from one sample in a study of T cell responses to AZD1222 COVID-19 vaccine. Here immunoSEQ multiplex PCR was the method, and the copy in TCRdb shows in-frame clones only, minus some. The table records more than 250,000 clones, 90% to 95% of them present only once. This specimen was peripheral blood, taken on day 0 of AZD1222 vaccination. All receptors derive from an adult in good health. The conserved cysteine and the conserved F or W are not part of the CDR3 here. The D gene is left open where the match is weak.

SAGDRGFYGYT,TRBJ1-2,TRBD1,TRBV29-1
AWSVPPGRPLANTIY,TRBJ1-3,.,TRBV30
ASSRRQGHGYT,TRBJ1-2,TRBD1,TRBV6-2/TRBV6-3
ASSISGRGLGKNIQY,TRBJ2-4,TRBD1,TRBV19
ASSPPRTVNSPLH,TRBJ1-6,.,TRBV28
ASSPGQGASGANVLT,TRBJ2-6,TRBD1,TRBV19
ASSEGDRLLLNEKLF,TRBJ1-4,TRBD1,TRBV7-9
ASSSLTPDNEQF,TRBJ2-1,.,TRBV5-1
ASSLLTGAQETQY,TRBJ2-5,TRBD1,TRBV28
ASSIVGGELF,TRBJ2-2,.,TRBV19
ASSSFPRSGKADTQY,TRBJ2-3,TRBD2,TRBV7-2
ASTRNRDRQETQY,TRBJ2-5,TRBD1,TRBV6-5
ASSVGLAGGQETQY,TRBJ2-5,TRBD2,TRBV9
ASSPEGLADTTQQF,TRBJ2-1,TRBD2,TRBV4-3
ATSDLRTSGGGSYNEQF,TRBJ2-1,TRBD2,TRBV24-1
ASSQDRAGQPQH,TRBJ1-5,.,TRBV4-1
ASSAQGDTQY,TRBJ2-3,TRBD1,TRBV7-8
ASILTGANTGELF,TRBJ2-2,TRBD1,TRBV28
ASSSYTYSGANVLT,TRBJ2-6,.,TRBV6-2/TRBV6-3
ASSLLAVGPSYGYT,TRBJ1-2,.,TRBV5-6
ASSTPRTSVRLPYGYT,TRBJ1-2,.,TRBV19
ASSPGGLDQPQH,TRBJ1-5,TRBD1,TRBV7-3
ASSWWTGANVLT,TRBJ2-6,.,TRBV5-4
ASNYRRLNTEAF,TRBJ1-1,.,TRBV7-2
ASSTSGSWEDEQF,TRBJ2-1,TRBD2,TRBV6-5
ASSSARGPKNIQY,TRBJ2-4,.,TRBV11-1
ASSSKTGTYEQY,TRBJ2-7,.,TRBV5-4
ASRNYEQY,TRBJ2-7,.,TRBV5-1
ASSPLGWGSNYGYT,TRBJ1-2,.,TRBV4-1
ASSFWYSGGRKDTQY,TRBJ2-3,TRBD2,TRBV5-8
ASSPSRRAEAF,TRBJ1-1,.,TRBV7-8
ASSLAPQYTQY,TRBJ2-3,.,TRBV5-1
ARSPRTANTGELF,TRBJ2-2,.,TRBV5-3
SVQGVGAGAGELF,TRBJ2-2,.,TRBV29-1
ASSLVKVHMNTEAF,TRBJ1-1,.,TRBV7-9
SVEDLGATSPFQQF,TRBJ2-1,.,TRBV29-1
ASSDGSGGEKLF,TRBJ1-4,.,TRBV5-1
ASSHGTGSSYNSPLH,TRBJ1-6,TRBD1,TRBV3-1/TRBV3-2
ASSPRRIGYETQY,TRBJ2-5,.,TRBV7-9